The present entry profiles one T cell receptor beta chain with its context. This clonotype was seen only a few times. The antigen it recognizes is unknown. No quality values exist for individual bases; no much larger clone is one base distant. These data belong to a study of blood T cells in healthy people across ages (dated by TCRdb to 2014 to 2015). About the investigation overall: In model experiments, roughly one uniquely barcoded TCR beta cDNA molecule per two T cells was captured by template switching. Age-related changes in TCR beta repertoire diversity were measured in the study by deep sequencing normalized with unique cDNA molecular identifiers. Four age groups were formed from the donors: young (average roughly 16 years), middle-aged (approximately 39), aged (roughly 56) and long-lived (around 82). To avoid experimental bias, donors of different ages were spread randomly across the sequencing lanes. Using the same blood draw, the study looked at two additional independent replicas of 1 million unique cDNA reads for two donors, one aged 18 to 29 and the other aged 80 or older. What the work shows at the level of the full study, not this receptor alone: Observed TCR beta diversity per million T cells fell roughly linearly with age, and a significant reduction was already apparent by age roughly 40. Observed TCR beta diversity correlated strongly with the percentage of naive T cells measured by flow cytometry. Because the CMV infection status of the donors was unknown, age-related changes in expanded clonotypes may potentially have been confounded. Compared with the aged group, more naive CD4+ T cells, fewer expanded clones and increased TCR diversity were shown by the long-lived group, suggesting age selection. Estimates of total diversity based on one million sequenced T cells were regarded as lower bounds and as underestimates. Since profiling was done on bulk unsorted PBMCs, naive and antigen-experienced compartments could not be conclusively compared.

Sequences MDHEN (CDR1) and SYDVKM (CDR2) are obtained from the germline V gene. V is cut by 6 bases and J by 7 bases, and the space between the germline ends is 16 bases. From the cysteine up to the phenylalanine, the CDR3 has a length of 14 residues. Only CDR3 DNA is held: 42 bases, read in frame from base 1. The donors were around 39 Caucasian individuals from Russia, aged about 6 to 95 years, who were systemically healthy. Ten milliliters of peripheral blood were drawn from each donor into EDTA-treated Vacutainer tubes. Ficoll-Paque density-gradient centrifugation was used to isolate PBMCs, with at least 6 million obtained per sample. Trizol reagent was used to extract total RNA from the PBMCs, yielding at least 6 micrograms per sample. For every donor, an aliquot of PBMCs went through flow cytometry to measure the percentages of naive CD45RAhigh/CD27high T cells. Libraries were built with 5' RACE. Sequencing used an Illumina HiSeq 2500. A second roughly 6 to 12 cycle PCR used a sample-barcoded 5' primer and a J-beta primer mix. A unique molecular identifier was introduced onto each TCR beta cDNA molecule by a template-switch 5' adaptor carrying 12 random nucleotides. At least 2.5 million CDR3-containing paired-end reads were obtained from each sample. First-strand cDNA synthesis was performed from all RNA using the Mint cDNA synthesis kit, with priming by a TRBC-specific oligonucleotide. After uracil-DNA glycosylase treatment, a first 18-cycle PCR used universal primers M1SS and BC2_uni_R on all cDNA. Concerning the study's data processing: Each sample was normalized by randomly selecting 1 million high-quality reads, each carrying a distinct molecular identifier. Reads sharing molecular identifiers were discarded rather than binned into consensus sequences. MiTCR, run with a Q25 quality threshold and the strictest error-elimination algorithm, handled CDR3 identification, clonotype clustering and error correction. A nonparametric unseen species model with Euler transformation was used to estimate lower-bound total TCR beta diversity. The raw public reads went through TCRdb reprocessing: fastp at Q25, MiXCR clone calling, in-frame beta chains kept. Here each entry gathers all rows of one CDR3 protein and keeps the most common genes and DNA. TCRdb's processing, not the authors', yielded these V and J calls. The sample has fewer than 900,000 distinct CDR3 sequences on record, 36% of them singletons. The ten biggest clones cover over 10% of the sample.

Rearrangement joined TRBV28 to TRBJ1-5; the D segment could be TRBD1, given 6 matching bases. Input material: blood. The clonotype comes from a young man in good health. The nucleotide sequence is TGTGCCAGCAGGACGTTAACGACAGGCCAGCCCCAGCATTTT. This sequence encodes CASRTLTTGQPQHF.